This entry lists 24 T cell receptor beta chains sequenced from one sample in a study of glioma-infiltrating T cells. Using RNA template, CDR3s of TCR alpha and beta were amplified with iRepertoire arm-PCR. TCRdb recomputed calls from the multiplex PCR reads with MiXCR, one row per CDR3 protein. The data hold 300,000 to 450,000 distinct CDR3 sequences, with approximately 42% observed a single time. Sequenced sample: glioma tissue, nonneoplastic brain tissue, or PBMCs (not recorded which). The receptor source for this set is a human donor with low-grade glioma or glioblastoma, undergoing nonglioma brain surgery, or in good health (not recorded which).

The J gene is TRBJ2-7, the V gene TRBV10-3, with 7 bases lining up with TRBD1. Germline CDR1 and CDR2: ENHRY and SYGVKD. V gave up 3 bases and J gave up 3 bases; unmatched junction bases: 5. There are 14 residues in the CDR3. This CDR3 is CAISEPTGLYEQYF. The DNA of the CDR3 is TGTGCCATCAGTGAACCGACAGGGCTCTACGAGCAGTACTTC.

This rearrangement joins TRBV20-1 to TRBJ2-1, with TRBD2 matching over 11 bases. V trimming: 0 bases; J trimming: 2 bases; junction bases outside the gene matches: 6. CDR3 size: 17 residues. Germline V gene lookup returns CDR1 DFQATT and CDR2 SNEGSKA (reference sequence). The CDR3 sequence: CSARDRVLAGAYNEQFF. The CDR3 bases are TGCAGTGCTAGAGATCGGGTACTAGCGGGGGCCTACAATGAGCAGTTCTTC.

This chain links TRBV7-2 with TRBJ2-7; 9 bases agree with TRBD2. Per germline, CDR1 SGHTA and CDR2 FQGNSA. The CDR3 runs 15 residues. The ends lost 5 bases at V and 5 bases at J; junction bases unmatched: 10. In DNA, the CDR3 is TGTGCCAGCAGCCGTGTAGCGGGAGTGGGTAACGAGCAGTACTTC. Translation: CASSRVAGVGNEQYF.

The chain uses TRBV6-1 and TRBJ2-1, with 9 bases fitting TRBD1. V lost 6 bases and J lost 8; bases outside the gene matches: 17. This CDR3 region has 17 residues. Germline CDR1 is MNHNS and CDR2 is SASEGT. CDR3 loop: CASSPGCRDRAGDEQFF. In DNA, the CDR3 is TGTGCCAGCAGCCCCGGTTGCCGGGACAGGGCCGGCGATGAGCAGTTCTTC.

Concerning this clonotype itself: A much larger clone lies one base from this, so it may be a read error. The chain joins TRBV6-2 or TRBV6-3 to TRBJ1-5; possible D gene TRBD1, 6 bases. The CDR3 is 14 residues long. Germline V gene data show CDR1 as MNHEY and CDR2 as SVGEGT. V was cut by 5 bases and J by 2 bases, with 10 bases left in between. The CDR3 region has the DNA TGTGCCAGCAGTCCCGAGGGGGGCAATCAGCCCCAGCATTTT. Translating gives CASSPEGGNQPQHF.

This clonotype was found many times. The chain has TRBV6-2 or TRBV6-3 and TRBJ2-5; D unresolved. The V gene lost 2 bases and the J gene lost 3 bases, with 4 bases spanning the gap. Germline CDR1 is MNHEY and CDR2 is SVGEGT. The CDR3 loop spans 12 amino acids. The CDR3 sequence is CASSYEEETQYF. The CDR3, as DNA: TGTGCCAGCAGTTACGAGGAAGAGACCCAGTACTTC.

The rearrangement uses TRBV4-1 and TRBJ2-7; D perhaps matches TRBD2 (5 bases). This CDR3 spans 13 amino acids. CDR1 is MGHRA and CDR2 is YSYEKL in the germline V gene. The germline V and J ends were trimmed by 2 bases and 5 bases, with 10 bases remaining between them. CDR3 amino acids: CASSQRMGDEQYF. For the CDR3, the DNA is TGCGCCAGCAGCCAAAGGATGGGAGACGAGCAGTACTTC.

The chain links TRBV12-3 or TRBV12-4 to TRBJ2-7; no clear D. CDR3 length equals 11 residues. Deletions cut 3 bases from V and 9 bases from J, with 9 bases between. CDR3 DNA sequence: TGTGCCAGCAGTTTTGGCGGCGGGCAGTACTTC. This gives the protein CASSFGGGQYF.

The rearrangement uses TRBV19 and TRBJ2-5, with TRBD2 identical over 11 bases. V lost 10 bases to trimming and J lost 2 bases; unmatched junction nucleotides: 9. Germline CDR1 and CDR2: LNHDA and SQIVND (reference sequence). The CDR3 spans 15 residues. The CDR3 is CATPPGLAVQETQYF. CDR3 DNA: TGTGCCACTCCCCCGGGACTAGCGGTTCAAGAGACCCAGTACTTC.

For this clonotype: A much larger clone lies one base from this, so it may be a read error. This sequence joins TRBV6-1 and TRBJ2-1; 8 bases match TRBD2. Germline V gene data show CDR1 as MNHNS and CDR2 as SASEGT. V was pared by 7 bases and J by 7 bases, with 12 bases of the junction left unmatched. The length of the CDR3 is 15 residues. As DNA, the CDR3 is TGTGCCAGCACCGCACCAGCGGGAGAATGGAATGAGCAGTTCTTC. Translating gives CASTAPAGEWNEQFF.

This clonotype occurred once. A much larger clone differs from this one at a single base, so this may be a read error. The V gene is TRBV6-2 or TRBV6-3, the J gene TRBJ2-6; D remains ambiguous. CDR1 MNHEY and CDR2 SVGEGT come from the germline V gene. The CDR3 covers 14 residues. V lost 6 bases, J lost 2 bases, and 8 bases lay in between. CDR3 loop: CASRPVPGANVLTF. In DNA, the CDR3 is TGTGCCAGCAGACCAGTCCCTGGGGCCAACGTCCTGACTTTC.

A remark on this clonotype: A much larger clone is a single base away; this may be a read error. No conserved phenylalanine or tryptophan is present at the end of the CDR3, so a read error is the likely explanation. The chain carries TRBV28 and TRBJ1-3; no clear D. Trimming pared 5 bases from V and 0 bases from J, leaving 14 bases between. CDR1 and CDR2 (germline): MDHEN, SYDVKM. CDR3 length equals 16 residues. The CDR3: CASSDLSPVSGNTIYL. The CDR3 bases are TGTGCCAGCAGTGACCTATCTCCGGTCTCTGGAAACACCATATATCTT.

The rearrangement links TRBV20-1 to TRBJ2-7; 11 bases map to TRBD2. The CDR3 covers 14 residues. The ends lost 1 base at V and 4 bases at J; junction bases unmatched: 3. Germline V gene lookup returns CDR1 DFQATT and CDR2 SNEGSKA (reference sequence). The CDR3: CSARGPSGRYEQYF. CDR3 sequence (DNA): TGCAGTGCTAGAGGTCCTAGCGGGAGGTACGAGCAGTACTTC.

The rearrangement joins TRBV27 to TRBJ2-5, with TRBD2 matching over 8 bases. The germline gives CDR1 MNHEY, CDR2 SMNVEV (reference sequence). The CDR3 is 16 amino acids. The ends lost 2 bases at V and 0 bases at J; junction bases unmatched: 5. The CDR3 is CASSLREGMYQETQYF. The CDR3 bases are TGTGCCAGCAGTTTACGGGAGGGCATGTACCAAGAGACCCAGTACTTC.

Only one count was recorded for this clonotype. Sequence at one end of the junction differs from germline and may be a read error. The gene calls are TRBV27 and TRBJ1-1; D remains unclear. In germline, CDR1 is MNHEY, CDR2 SMNVEV (reference sequence). This CDR3 is 13 amino acids long. CDR3 amino acids: CASSLGGNTKAFF. The DNA for the CDR3 is TGTGCCAGCAGTTTGGGAGGGAACACTAAAGCTTTCTTT.

This clonotype was recorded at least ten times. The gene calls are TRBV6-6 and TRBJ2-1; TRBD2 matches at 9 bases. Germline loops: CDR1 MNHNY, CDR2 SVGAGI (reference sequence). Trimming cost V 0 bases and J 9 bases; bases outside gene matches: 9. CDR3 length equals 16 residues. The CDR3 DNA is TGTGCCAGCAGTTACTCGCCTGGCGGGAGGGATCTTGAGCAGTTCTTC. As protein: CASSYSPGGRDLEQFF.

This rearrangement joins TRBV11-1 to TRBJ2-3; D call uncertain. The CDR3 is 14 amino acids. Germline CDR1 is SGHAT and CDR2 is FQDESV (reference sequence). V dropped 3 bases and J dropped 2 bases, with 9 bases sitting between them. The CDR3 protein is CASSLRRPTDTQYF. The CDR3 DNA reads TGTGCCAGCAGCTTGCGGAGACCCACAGATACGCAGTATTTT.

In this sample, this clonotype turned up a few times. Compared with germline, one end of the junction differs, possibly owing to a read error. J is TRBJ2-1 and V is TRBV20-1; D unclear. The CDR3 loop spans 10 amino acids. The germline V gene has CDR1 DFQATT and CDR2 SNEGSKA (reference sequence). The CDR3: CGAVDYEQFF. The CDR3 DNA sequence: TGCGGTGCGGTCGATTATGAGCAGTTCTTC.

The rearrangement links TRBV19 to TRBJ1-5; no firm D call. The CDR3 is 19 amino acids. V lost 1 base and J 1 base, leaving 20 bases between the germline ends. Germline values: CDR1 LNHDA, CDR2 SQIVND (reference sequence). The CDR3 here is CASSIGFFNSGKSNQPQHF. In DNA form, the CDR3 reads TGTGCCAGTAGTATAGGATTTTTCAATTCCGGGAAGAGCAATCAGCCCCAGCATTTT.

This clonotype was observed a few times. CDR3 in amino acids: CASSQVGAYEQYF. The CDR3 nucleotides are TGCGCCAGCAGCCAGGTCGGGGCCTACGAGCAGTACTTC. V usage is TRBV4-1 and J usage is TRBJ2-7; D may be TRBD2 (5 bases). This CDR3 is 13 amino acids long. Trimming removed 3 bases at V and 2 bases at J, with 8 bases between. Per germline, CDR1 MGHRA and CDR2 YSYEKL.

This clonotype appeared a few times. The chain combines TRBV5-4 with TRBJ2-1; D unresolved. V dropped 0 bases and J dropped 8 bases, with 6 bases sitting between them. Germline CDR1 reads SGHNT; CDR2 reads YYREEE (reference sequence). The CDR3 length is 12 residues. The DNA of the CDR3 is TGTGCCAGCAGCTTGGATGGAGATGAGCAGTTCTTC. It specifies CASSLDGDEQFF. The full variable domain, its missing parts supplied by reference TRBV5-4 and TRBJ2-1, is ETGVTQSPTHLIKTRGQQVTLRCSSQSGHNTVSWYQQALGQGPQFIFQYYREEENGRGNFPPRFSGLQFPNYSSELNVNALELDDSALYLCASSLDGDEQFFGPGTRLTVL.

V gene TRBV7-2 combines with J gene TRBJ2-1, with D tentatively TRBD1 (6 bases). Germline CDR1 reads SGHTA; CDR2 reads FQGNSA. V was cut by 1 base and J by 7 bases, with 26 bases left in between. The CDR3 consists of 19 residues. The chain's CDR3 is CASSLGPGQGPRGGNEQFF. As DNA, the CDR3 is TGTGCCAGCAGCTTAGGACCGGGGCAGGGGCCGAGAGGGGGAAATGAGCAGTTCTTC. Together with reference TRBV7-2 and TRBJ2-1, the CDR3 gives the full variable domain: GAGVSQSPSNKVTEKGKDVELRCDPISGHTALYWYRQSLGQGLEFLIYFQGNSAPDKSGLPSDRFSAERTGGSVSTLTIQRTQQEDSAVYLCASSLGPGQGPRGGNEQFFGPGTRLTVL.

This clonotype appeared a single time. The chain carries TRBV14 and TRBJ2-1, with 11 bases that match TRBD1. The V and J ends lost 4 bases and 7 bases, in that order; junction bases with no gene match: 9. The CDR3 runs to 16 residues. The germline V gene encodes CDR1 SGHDN and CDR2 FVKESK. The CDR3 sequence: CASSPRGTGGRNEQFF. CDR3 coding DNA: TGTGCCAGCAGCCCTCGGGGGACAGGGGGTAGAAATGAGCAGTTCTTC.

This clonotype occurred a few times. The chain uses TRBV20-1 and TRBJ2-3; no clear D. V was shortened by 3 bases and J by 7 bases, with 17 bases between the two germline ends. Germline CDR1 is DFQATT and CDR2 is SNEGSKA (reference sequence). The CDR3 loop spans 14 amino acids. The CDR3 coding sequence is TGCAGTGCTAGGCATCCCAGGAGCGAGAATACGCAGTATTTT. Protein sequence: CSARHPRSENTQYF.